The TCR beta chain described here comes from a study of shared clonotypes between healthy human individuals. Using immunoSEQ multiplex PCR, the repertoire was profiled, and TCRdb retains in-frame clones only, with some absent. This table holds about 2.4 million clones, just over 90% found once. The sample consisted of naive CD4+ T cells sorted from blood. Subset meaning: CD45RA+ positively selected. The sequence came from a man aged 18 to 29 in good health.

CDR3 sequence: CASSVGSEFTQYF. The DNA for the CDR3 is TGTGCCAGCAGCGTTGGTAGCGAGTTTACGCAGTATTTT. The rearrangement uses TRBV9 and TRBJ2-3, with D perhaps TRBD2 (5 bases). The V end lost 2 bases, the J end lost 8 bases, and 12 bases lay between the germline ends. This CDR3 has 13 residues. Per the germline V gene, CDR1 is SGDLS and CDR2 is YYNGEE. Full variable domain (remainder filled in from reference TRBV9 and TRBJ2-3): DSGVTQTPKHLITATGQRVTLRCSPRSGDLSVYWYQQSLDQGLQFLIQYYNGEERAKGNILERFSAQQFPDLHSELNLSSLELGDSALYFCASSVGSEFTQYFGPGTRLTVL.